A selection of T cell receptor beta chains follows, all from one sample in a study of blood T cell repertoires in COVID-19. TCRdb's copy holds only in-frame clones and misses some; the assay was immunoSEQ multiplex PCR. The table includes 200,000 to 250,000 clones, 88% detected once. The sample was PBMCs or T cells enriched from blood (not recorded which). The receptors here all came from a woman aged 25 to 39 who had recovered from COVID-19. Each CDR3 is given with its conserved first and last residue.

V,J,CDR3
TRBV20-1,TRBJ2-7,CSASARLRAGYF
TRBV5-1,TRBJ1-3,CASSPTADSGNTIYF
TRBV5-1,TRBJ2-7,CASSTDRGRNEQYF
TRBV14,TRBJ1-2,CASSPRGGIPYGYTF
TRBV9,TRBJ2-5,CASGEGTSGTKYF
TRBV4-2,TRBJ1-2,CASSLTGRGYTF
TRBV25-1,TRBJ2-7,CASRVTSGTGVYEQYF
TRBV12-3/TRBV12-4,TRBJ1-6,CASRGSYNSPLHF
TRBV6-5,TRBJ2-2,CASSYTTGGSTGELFF
TRBV27,TRBJ2-7,CASRQGNEQYF
TRBV11-3,TRBJ2-2,CASSLGGLAGNTGELFF
TRBV4-3,TRBJ2-2,CASSQEAGQAWDTGELFF
TRBV6-6,TRBJ2-7,CASNDRGTSSYEQYF
TRBV7-3,TRBJ2-3,CASSPGTGTDTQYF
TRBV19,TRBJ1-2,CASTTTGNYGYTF
TRBV6-1,TRBJ2-7,CASSEGGTPSYEQYF
TRBV6-2/TRBV6-3,TRBJ2-7,CASSDLGTGTYEQYF
TRBV7-3,TRBJ1-1,CASSSVGRNTEAFF
TRBV7-3,TRBJ2-7,CASSLNQIYEQYF
TRBV19,TRBJ1-1,CASSIQGRGTEAFF
TRBV27,TRBJ1-1,CASRQGNTEAFF
TRBV6-5,TRBJ1-1,CASSRQGSTEAFF
TRBV5-8,TRBJ1-1,CASSPPYQGGTTEAFF
TRBV5-1,TRBJ2-1,CASSLEGLEYNEQFF